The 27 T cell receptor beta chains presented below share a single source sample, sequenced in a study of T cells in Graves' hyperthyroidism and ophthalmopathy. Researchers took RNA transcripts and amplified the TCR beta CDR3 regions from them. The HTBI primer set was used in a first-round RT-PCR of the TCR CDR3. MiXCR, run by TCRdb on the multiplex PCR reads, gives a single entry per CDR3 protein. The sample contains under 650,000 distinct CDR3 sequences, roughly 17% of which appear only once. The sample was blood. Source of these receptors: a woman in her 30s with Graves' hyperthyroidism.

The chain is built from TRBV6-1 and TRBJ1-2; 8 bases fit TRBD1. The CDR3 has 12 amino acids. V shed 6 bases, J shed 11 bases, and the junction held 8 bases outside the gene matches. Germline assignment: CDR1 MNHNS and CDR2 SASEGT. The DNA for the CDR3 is TGTGCCAGCAGAGCGGACAGGGAGAGTTACACCTTC. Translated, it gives CASRADRESYTF.

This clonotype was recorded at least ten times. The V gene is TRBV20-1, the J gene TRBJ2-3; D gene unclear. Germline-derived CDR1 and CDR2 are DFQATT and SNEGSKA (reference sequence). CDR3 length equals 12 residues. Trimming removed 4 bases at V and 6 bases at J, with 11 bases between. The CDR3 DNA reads TGCAGTGCTACGCATCGAGCGGATACGCAGTATTTT. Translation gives CSATHRADTQYF.

The CDR3 region is CASSFGPLEGEQYF. The CDR3 DNA reads TGTGCCAGCAGTTTCGGGCCACTCGAGGGCGAGCAGTACTTC. The chain combines TRBV27 with TRBJ2-7, with D perhaps matching TRBD2 (5 bases). The CDR3 runs to 14 residues. CDR1 and CDR2 (germline): MNHEY, SMNVEV (reference sequence). The V and J ends lost 3 bases and 6 bases respectively, with 15 bases between them.

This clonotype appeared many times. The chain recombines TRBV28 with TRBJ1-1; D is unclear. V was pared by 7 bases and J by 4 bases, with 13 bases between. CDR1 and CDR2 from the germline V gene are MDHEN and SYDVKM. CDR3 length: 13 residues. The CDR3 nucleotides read TGTGCCAGCACCCTTATGGCGACCACTGAAGCTTTCTTT. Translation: CASTLMATTEAFF.

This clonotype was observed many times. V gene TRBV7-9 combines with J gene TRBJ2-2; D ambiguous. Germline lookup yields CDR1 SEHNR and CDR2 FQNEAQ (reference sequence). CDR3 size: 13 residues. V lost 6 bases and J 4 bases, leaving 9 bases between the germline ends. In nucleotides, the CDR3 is TGTGCCAGCAGGGGATTGGGCACCGGGGAGCTGTTTTTT. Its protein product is CASRGLGTGELFF.

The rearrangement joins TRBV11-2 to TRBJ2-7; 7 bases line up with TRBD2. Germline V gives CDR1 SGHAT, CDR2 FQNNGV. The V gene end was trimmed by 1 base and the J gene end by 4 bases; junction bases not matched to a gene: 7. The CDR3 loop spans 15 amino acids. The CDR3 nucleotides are TGTGCCAGCAGCTTAGGCGGGACTACCTTATACGAGCAGTACTTC. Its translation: CASSLGGTTLYEQYF.

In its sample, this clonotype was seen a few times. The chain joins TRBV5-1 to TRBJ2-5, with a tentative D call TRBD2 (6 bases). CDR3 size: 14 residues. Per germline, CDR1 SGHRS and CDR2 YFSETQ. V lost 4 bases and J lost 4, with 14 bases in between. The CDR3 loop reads CASSPIRGGETQYF. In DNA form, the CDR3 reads TGCGCCAGCAGCCCCATCCGGGGAGGAGAGACCCAGTACTTC. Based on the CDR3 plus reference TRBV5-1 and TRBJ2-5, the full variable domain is KAGVTQTPRYLIKTRGQQVTLSCSPISGHRSVSWYQQTPGQGLQFLFEYFSETQRNKGNFPGRFSGRQFSNSRSEMNVSTLELGDSALYLCASSPIRGGETQYFGPGTRLLVL.

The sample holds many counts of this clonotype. The CDR3 here is CAAGTVSYEQYF. As DNA, the CDR3 is TGTGCCGCCGGGACGGTCTCCTACGAGCAGTACTTC. This chain uses TRBV10-3 with TRBJ2-7, with D perhaps matching TRBD1 or TRBD2 (5 bases each). The CDR3 has 12 residues. Germline V gives CDR1 ENHRY, CDR2 SYGVKD. Between the trimmed V and J ends, which lost 11 bases and 0 bases, there was a span of 11 bases.

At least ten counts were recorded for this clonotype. This CDR3 reads CASSITSGSTDTQYF. The CDR3 DNA reads TGTGCCAGCAGCATTACTAGCGGGAGCACAGATACGCAGTATTTT. The V call is TRBV7-9, the J call TRBJ2-3; 9 nucleotides agree with TRBD2. The CDR3 has 15 residues. The V segment lost 5 bases and the J segment 0 bases; nucleotides outside the gene matches: 3. CDR1 SEHNR and CDR2 FQNEAQ come from the germline V gene (reference sequence).

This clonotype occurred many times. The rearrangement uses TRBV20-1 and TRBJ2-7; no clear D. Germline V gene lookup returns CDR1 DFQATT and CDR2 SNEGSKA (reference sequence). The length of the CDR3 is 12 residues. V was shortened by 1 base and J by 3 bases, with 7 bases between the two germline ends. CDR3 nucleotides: TGCAGTGCTAGAGGGTCTGTCTACGAGCAGTACTTC. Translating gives CSARGSVYEQYF.

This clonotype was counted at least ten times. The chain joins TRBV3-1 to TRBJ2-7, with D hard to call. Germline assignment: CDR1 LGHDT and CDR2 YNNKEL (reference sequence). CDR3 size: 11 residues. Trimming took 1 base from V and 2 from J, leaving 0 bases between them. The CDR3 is CASSQAYEQYF. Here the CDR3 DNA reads TGTGCCAGCAGCCAAGCCTACGAGCAGTACTTC.

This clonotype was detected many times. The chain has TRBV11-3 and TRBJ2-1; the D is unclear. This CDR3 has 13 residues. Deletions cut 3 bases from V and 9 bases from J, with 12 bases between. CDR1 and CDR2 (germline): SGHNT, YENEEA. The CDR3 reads CASSFGLLGEQFF. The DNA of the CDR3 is TGTGCCAGCAGCTTCGGCCTACTCGGTGAGCAGTTCTTC.

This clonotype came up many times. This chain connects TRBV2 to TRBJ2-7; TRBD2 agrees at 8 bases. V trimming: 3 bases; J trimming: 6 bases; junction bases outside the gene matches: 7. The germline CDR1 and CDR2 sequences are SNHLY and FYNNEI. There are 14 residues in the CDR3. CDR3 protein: CASSDEVSGTEQYF. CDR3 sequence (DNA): TGTGCCAGCAGTGATGAGGTTAGCGGGACCGAGCAGTACTTC.

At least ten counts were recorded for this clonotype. In DNA form, the CDR3 reads TGTGCCAGCAGCTTAATGGAGGAGGACGAGCAGTACTTC. Translation: CASSLMEEDEQYF. The chain combines TRBV7-2 with TRBJ2-7; a possible D gene is TRBD2 (5 bases). The V gene lost 2 bases and the J gene lost 5 bases, with 10 bases spanning the gap. Germline lookup yields CDR1 SGHTA and CDR2 FQGNSA. This CDR3 spans 13 amino acids.

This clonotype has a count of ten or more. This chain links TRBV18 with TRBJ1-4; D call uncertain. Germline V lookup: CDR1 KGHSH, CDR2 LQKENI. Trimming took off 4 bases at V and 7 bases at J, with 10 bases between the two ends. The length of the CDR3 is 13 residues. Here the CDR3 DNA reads TGTGCCAGCTCACTCGACGGCATTGAAAAACTGTTTTTT. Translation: CASSLDGIEKLFF. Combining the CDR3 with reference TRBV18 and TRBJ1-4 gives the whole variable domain NAGVMQNPRHLVRRRGQEARLRCSPMKGHSHVYWYRQLPEEGLKFMVYLQKENIIDESGMPKERFSAEFPKEGPSILRIQQVVRGDSAAYFCASSLDGIEKLFFGSGTQLSVL.

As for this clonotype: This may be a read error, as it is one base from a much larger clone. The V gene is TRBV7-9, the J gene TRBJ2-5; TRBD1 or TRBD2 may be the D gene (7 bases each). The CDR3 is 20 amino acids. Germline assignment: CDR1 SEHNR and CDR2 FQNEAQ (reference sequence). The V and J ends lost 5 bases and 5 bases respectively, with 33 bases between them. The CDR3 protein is CASSGGGVRGRRSGPETQYF. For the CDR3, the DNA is TGTGCCAGCAGCGGGGGGGGGGTTAGGGGGCGCCGTTCGGGACCGGAGACCCAGTACTTC.

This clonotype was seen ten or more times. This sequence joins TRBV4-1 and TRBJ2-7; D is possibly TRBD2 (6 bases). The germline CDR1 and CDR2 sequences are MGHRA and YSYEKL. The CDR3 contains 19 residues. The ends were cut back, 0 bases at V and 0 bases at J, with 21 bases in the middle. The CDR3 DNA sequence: TGCGCCAGCAGCCAAGATTCCCCCAAAGCGGGCACCATCTCCTACGAGCAGTACTTC. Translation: CASSQDSPKAGTISYEQYF.

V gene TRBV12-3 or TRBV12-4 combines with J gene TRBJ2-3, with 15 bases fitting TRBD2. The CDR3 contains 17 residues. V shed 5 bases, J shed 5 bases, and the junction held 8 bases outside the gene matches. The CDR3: CASSGGLAGGTVDTQYF. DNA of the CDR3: TGTGCCAGCAGTGGGGGACTAGCGGGAGGCACGGTAGATACGCAGTATTTT.

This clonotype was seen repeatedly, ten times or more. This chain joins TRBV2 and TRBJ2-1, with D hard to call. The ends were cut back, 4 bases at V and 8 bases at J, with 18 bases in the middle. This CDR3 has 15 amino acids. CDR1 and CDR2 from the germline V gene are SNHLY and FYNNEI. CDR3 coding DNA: TGTGCCAGCAGTGTTAGTCGCGCGCCGATCTATGAGCAGTTCTTC. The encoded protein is CASSVSRAPIYEQFF.

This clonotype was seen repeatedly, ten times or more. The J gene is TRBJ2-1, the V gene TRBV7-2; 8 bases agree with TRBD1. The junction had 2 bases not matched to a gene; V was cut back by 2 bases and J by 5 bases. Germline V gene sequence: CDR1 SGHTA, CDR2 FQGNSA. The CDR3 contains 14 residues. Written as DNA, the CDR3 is TGTGCCAGCAGCTTATCAGGGGGCCACAATGAGCAGTTCTTC. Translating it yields CASSLSGGHNEQFF.

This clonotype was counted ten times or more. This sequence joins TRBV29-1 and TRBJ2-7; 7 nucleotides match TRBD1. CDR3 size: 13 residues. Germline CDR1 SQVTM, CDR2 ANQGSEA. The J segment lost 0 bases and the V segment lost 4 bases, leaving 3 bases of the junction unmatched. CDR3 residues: CSVGDSNSYEQYF. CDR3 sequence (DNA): TGCAGCGTTGGGGACAGTAACTCCTACGAGCAGTACTTC.

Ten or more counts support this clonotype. The CDR3, as DNA: TGTGCCAGCAGTGGGCCAGGGGCTACTAATGAAAAACTGTTTTTT. Translated, it gives CASSGPGATNEKLFF. The chain joins TRBV2 to TRBJ1-4; maybe TRBD1 (6 bases). Germline V gene lookup returns CDR1 SNHLY and CDR2 FYNNEI. The length of the CDR3 is 15 residues. V lost 4 bases and J 2 bases, leaving 11 bases between the germline ends.

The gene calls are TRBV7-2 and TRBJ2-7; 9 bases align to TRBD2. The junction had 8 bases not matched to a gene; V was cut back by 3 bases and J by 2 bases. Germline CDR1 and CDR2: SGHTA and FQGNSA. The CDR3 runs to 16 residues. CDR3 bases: TGTGCCAGCAGCTTTCCTCTAGCGGGACCTGCCTACGAGCAGTACTTC. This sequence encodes CASSFPLAGPAYEQYF.

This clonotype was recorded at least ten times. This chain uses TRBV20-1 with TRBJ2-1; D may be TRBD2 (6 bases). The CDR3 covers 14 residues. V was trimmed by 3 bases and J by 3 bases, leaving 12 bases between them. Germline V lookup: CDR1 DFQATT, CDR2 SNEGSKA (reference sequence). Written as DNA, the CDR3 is TGCAGTGCTAGGAGGGACTGGAGCTACAATGAGCAGTTCTTC. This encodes CSARRDWSYNEQFF.

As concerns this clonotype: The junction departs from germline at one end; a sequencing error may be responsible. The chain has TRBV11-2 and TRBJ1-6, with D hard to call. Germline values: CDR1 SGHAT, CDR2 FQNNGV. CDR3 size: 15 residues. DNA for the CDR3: TGTGCCAGCAGCTGGGGTCGGGATTCCTATTCATCCCTCCACTTT. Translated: CASSWGRDSYSSLHF.

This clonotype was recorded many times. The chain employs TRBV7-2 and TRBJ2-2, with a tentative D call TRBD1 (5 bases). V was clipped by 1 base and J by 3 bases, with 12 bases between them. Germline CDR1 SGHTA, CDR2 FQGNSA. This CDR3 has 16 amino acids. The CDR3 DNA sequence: TGTGCCAGCAGCTTAGGGCAGACAGCCTACACCGGGGAGCTGTTTTTT. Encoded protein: CASSLGQTAYTGELFF.

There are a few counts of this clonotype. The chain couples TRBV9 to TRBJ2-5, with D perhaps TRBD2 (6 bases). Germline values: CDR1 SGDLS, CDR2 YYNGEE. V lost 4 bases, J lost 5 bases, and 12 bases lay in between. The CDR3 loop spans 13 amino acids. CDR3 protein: CASSPRTIETQYF. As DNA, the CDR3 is TGTGCCAGCAGCCCCCGGACTATTGAGACCCAGTACTTC.